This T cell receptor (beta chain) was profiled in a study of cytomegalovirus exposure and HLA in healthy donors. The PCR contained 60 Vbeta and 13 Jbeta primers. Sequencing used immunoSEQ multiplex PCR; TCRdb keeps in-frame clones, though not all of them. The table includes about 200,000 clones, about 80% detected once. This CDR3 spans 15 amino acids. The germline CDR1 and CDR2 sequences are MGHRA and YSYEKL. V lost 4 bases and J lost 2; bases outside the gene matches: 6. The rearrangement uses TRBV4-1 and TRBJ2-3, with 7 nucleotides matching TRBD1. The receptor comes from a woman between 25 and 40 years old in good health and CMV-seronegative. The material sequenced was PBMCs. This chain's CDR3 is CASSRQGIPTDTQYF. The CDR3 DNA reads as TGCGCCAGCAGCCGACAGGGAATCCCCACAGATACGCAGTATTTT.